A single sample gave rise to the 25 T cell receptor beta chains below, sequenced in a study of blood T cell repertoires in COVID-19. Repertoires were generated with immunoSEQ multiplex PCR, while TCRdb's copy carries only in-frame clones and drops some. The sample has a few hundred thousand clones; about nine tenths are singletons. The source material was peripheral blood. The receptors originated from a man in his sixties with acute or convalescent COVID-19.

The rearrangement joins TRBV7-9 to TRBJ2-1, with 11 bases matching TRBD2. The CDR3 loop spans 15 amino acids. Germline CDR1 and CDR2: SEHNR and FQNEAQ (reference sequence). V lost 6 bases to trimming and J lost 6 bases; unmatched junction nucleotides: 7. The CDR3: CASRWTSGRVNEQFF. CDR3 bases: TGTGCCAGCAGGTGGACTAGCGGGCGCGTCAATGAGCAGTTCTTC.

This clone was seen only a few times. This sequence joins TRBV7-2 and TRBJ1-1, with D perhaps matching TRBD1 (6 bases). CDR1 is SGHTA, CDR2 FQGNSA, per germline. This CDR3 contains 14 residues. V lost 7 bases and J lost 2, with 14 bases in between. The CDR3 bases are TGTGCCAGCAATATGAACAGGGTTAACACTGAAGCTTTCTTT. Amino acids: CASNMNRVNTEAFF.

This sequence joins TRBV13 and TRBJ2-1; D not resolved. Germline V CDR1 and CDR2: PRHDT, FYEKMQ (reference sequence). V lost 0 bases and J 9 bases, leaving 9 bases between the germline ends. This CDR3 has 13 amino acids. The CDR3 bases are TGTGCCAGCAGCTTAGGCCGGTATGGTGAGCAGTTCTTC. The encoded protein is CASSLGRYGEQFF. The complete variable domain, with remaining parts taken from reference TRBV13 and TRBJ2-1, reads AAGVIQSPRHLIKEKRETATLKCYPIPRHDTVYWYQQGPGQDPQFLISFYEKMQSDKGSIPDRFSAQQFSDYHSELNMSSLELGDSALYFCASSLGRYGEQFFGPGTRLTVL.

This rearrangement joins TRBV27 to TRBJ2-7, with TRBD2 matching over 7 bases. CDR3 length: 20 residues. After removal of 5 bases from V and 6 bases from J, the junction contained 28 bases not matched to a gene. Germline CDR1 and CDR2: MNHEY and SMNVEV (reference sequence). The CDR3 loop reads CASSPSLQGGGRLFWREQYF. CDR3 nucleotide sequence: TGTGCCAGCAGTCCATCTCTCCAAGGCGGGGGTAGGCTTTTTTGGCGCGAGCAGTACTTC.

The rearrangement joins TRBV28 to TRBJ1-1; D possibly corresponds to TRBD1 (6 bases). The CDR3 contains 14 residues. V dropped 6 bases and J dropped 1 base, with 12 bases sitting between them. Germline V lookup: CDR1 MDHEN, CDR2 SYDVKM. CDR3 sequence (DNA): TGTGCCAGCAGCAAGCCGGGACAGAACACTGAAGCTTTCTTT. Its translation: CASSKPGQNTEAFF.

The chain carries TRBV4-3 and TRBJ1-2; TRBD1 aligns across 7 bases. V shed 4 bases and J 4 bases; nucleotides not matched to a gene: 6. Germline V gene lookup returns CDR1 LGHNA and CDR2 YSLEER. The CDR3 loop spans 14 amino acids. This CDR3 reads CASSPDRAFYGYTF. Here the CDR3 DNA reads TGCGCCAGCAGCCCCGACAGGGCGTTCTATGGCTACACCTTC.

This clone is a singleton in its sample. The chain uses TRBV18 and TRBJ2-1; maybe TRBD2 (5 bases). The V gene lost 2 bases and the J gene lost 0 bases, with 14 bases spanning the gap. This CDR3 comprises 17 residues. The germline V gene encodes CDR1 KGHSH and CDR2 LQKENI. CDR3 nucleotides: TGTGCCAGCTCACCAGGGATTGTGGGGAGCTCCTACAATGAGCAGTTCTTC. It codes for CASSPGIVGSSYNEQFF.

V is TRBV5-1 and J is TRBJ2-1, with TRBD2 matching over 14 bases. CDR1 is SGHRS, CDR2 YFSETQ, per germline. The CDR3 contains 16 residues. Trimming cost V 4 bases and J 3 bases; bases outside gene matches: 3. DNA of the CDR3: TGCGCCAGCAGCGTGGGACTAGCGGGAGACTACAATGAGCAGTTCTTC. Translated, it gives CASSVGLAGDYNEQFF.

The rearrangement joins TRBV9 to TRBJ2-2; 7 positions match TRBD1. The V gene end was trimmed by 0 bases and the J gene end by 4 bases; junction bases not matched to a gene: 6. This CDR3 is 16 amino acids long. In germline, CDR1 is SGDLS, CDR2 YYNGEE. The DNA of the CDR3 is TGTGCCAGCAGCGTAGGGTCTAGGGGGCGCACCGGGGAGCTGTTTTTT. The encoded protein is CASSVGSRGRTGELFF.

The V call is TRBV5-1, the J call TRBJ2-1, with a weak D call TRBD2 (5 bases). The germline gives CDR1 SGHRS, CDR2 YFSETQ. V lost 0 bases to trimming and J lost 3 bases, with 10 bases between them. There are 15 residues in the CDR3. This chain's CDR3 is CASSLAGLGYNEQFF. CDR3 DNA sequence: TGCGCCAGCAGCTTGGCCGGACTGGGCTACAATGAGCAGTTCTTC.

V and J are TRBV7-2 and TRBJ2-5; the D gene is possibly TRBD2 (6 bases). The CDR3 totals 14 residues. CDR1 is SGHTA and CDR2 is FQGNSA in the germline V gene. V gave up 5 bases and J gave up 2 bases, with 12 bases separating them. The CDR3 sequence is CASSAVGTQETQYF. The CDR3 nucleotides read TGTGCCAGCAGCGCCGTCGGGACTCAAGAGACCCAGTACTTC. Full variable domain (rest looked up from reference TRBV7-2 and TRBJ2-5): GAGVSQSPSNKVTEKGKDVELRCDPISGHTALYWYRQSLGQGLEFLIYFQGNSAPDKSGLPSDRFSAERTGGSVSTLTIQRTQQEDSAVYLCASSAVGTQETQYFGPGTRLLVL.

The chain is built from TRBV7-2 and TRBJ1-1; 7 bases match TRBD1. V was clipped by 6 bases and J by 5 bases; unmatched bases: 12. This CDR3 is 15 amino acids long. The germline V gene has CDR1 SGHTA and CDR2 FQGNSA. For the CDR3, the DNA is TGTGCCAGCAGTTACTACAGGGGAAGGTGGACTGAAGCTTTCTTT. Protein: CASSYYRGRWTEAFF. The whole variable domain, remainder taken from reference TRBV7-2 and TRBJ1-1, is GAGVSQSPSNKVTEKGKDVELRCDPISGHTALYWYRQSLGQGLEFLIYFQGNSAPDKSGLPSDRFSAERTGGSVSTLTIQRTQQEDSAVYLCASSYYRGRWTEAFFGQGTRLTVV.

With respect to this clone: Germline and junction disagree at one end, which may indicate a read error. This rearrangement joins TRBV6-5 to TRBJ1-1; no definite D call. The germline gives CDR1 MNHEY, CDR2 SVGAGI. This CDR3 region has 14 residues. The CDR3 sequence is CASSDSRVNTEAFF. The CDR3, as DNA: TGTGCCAGCAGTGACTCTCGGGTTAACACTGAAGCTTTCTTT.

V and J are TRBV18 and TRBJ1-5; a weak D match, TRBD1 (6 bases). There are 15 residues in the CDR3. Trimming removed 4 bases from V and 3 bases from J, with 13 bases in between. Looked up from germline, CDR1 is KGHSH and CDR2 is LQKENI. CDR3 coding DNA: TGTGCCAGCTCACTAGCAGGGGACCCCAATCAGCCCCAGCATTTT. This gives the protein CASSLAGDPNQPQHF. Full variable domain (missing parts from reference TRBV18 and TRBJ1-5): NAGVMQNPRHLVRRRGQEARLRCSPMKGHSHVYWYRQLPEEGLKFMVYLQKENIIDESGMPKERFSAEFPKEGPSILRIQQVVRGDSAAYFCASSLAGDPNQPQHFGDGTRLSIL.

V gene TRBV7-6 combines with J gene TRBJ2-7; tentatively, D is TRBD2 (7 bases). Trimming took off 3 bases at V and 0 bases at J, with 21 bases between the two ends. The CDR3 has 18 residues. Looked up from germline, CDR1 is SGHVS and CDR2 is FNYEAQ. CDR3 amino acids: CASSFREGHVEFSYEQYF. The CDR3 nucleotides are TGTGCCAGCAGCTTTAGGGAGGGACATGTAGAATTCTCCTACGAGCAGTACTTC.

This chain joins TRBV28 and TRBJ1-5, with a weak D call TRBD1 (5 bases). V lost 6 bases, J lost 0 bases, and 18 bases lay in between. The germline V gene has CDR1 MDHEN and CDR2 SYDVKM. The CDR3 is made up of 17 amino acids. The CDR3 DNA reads TGTGCCAGCAGCCGGGGGACGGTTTCATATAGCAATCAGCCCCAGCATTTT. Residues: CASSRGTVSYSNQPQHF.

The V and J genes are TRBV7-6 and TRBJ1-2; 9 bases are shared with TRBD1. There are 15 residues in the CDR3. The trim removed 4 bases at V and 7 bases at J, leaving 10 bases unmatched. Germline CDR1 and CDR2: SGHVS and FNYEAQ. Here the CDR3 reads CASSSGQGRGFGYTF. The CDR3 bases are TGTGCCAGCAGCTCCGGACAGGGGAGAGGGTTTGGCTACACCTTC. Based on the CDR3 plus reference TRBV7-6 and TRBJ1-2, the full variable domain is GAGVSQSPRYKVTKRGQDVALRCDPISGHVSLYWYRQALGQGPEFLTYFNYEAQQDKSGLPNDRFSAERPEGSISTLTIQRTEQRDSAMYRCASSSGQGRGFGYTFGSGTRLTVV.

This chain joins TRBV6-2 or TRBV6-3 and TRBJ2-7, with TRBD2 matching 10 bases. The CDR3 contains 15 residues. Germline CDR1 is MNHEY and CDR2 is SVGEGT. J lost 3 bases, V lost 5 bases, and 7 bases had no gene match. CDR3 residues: CASSPIAGGIYEQYF. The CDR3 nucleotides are TGTGCCAGCAGTCCAATAGCGGGAGGCATCTACGAGCAGTACTTC.

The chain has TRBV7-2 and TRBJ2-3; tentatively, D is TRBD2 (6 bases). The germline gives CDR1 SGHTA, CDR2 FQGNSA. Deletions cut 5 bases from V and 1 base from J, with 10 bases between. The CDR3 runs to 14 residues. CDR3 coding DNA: TGTGCCAGCAGCCGGAGGGTCGGCACAGATACGCAGTATTTT. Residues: CASSRRVGTDTQYF.

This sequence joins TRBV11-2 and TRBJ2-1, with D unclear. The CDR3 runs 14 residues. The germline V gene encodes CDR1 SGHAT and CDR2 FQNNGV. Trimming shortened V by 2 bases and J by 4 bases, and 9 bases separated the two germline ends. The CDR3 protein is CASSLTSVYNEQFF. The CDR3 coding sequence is TGTGCCAGCAGCTTAACGAGCGTTTACAATGAGCAGTTCTTC.

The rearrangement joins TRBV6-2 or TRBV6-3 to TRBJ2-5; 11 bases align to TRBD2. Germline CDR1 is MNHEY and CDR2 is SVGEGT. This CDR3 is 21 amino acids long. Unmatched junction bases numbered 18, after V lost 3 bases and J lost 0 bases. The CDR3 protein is CASSYAARLAGTPWYQETQYF. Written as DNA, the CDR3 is TGTGCCAGCAGTTATGCCGCACGACTAGCGGGAACCCCTTGGTACCAAGAGACCCAGTACTTC.

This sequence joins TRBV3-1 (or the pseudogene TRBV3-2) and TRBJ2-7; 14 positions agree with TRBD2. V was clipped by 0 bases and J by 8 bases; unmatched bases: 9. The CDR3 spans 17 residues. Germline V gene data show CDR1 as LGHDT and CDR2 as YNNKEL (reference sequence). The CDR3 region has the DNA TGTGCCAGCAGCCAAGATAGGACGGGACTAGCGGGAGTCAAGCAGTACTTC. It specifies CASSQDRTGLAGVKQYF.

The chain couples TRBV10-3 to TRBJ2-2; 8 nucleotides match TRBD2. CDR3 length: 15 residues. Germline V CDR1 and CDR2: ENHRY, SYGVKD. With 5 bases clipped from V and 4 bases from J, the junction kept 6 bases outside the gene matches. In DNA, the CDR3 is TGTGCCATCAGTTCCAGCGGGAGCATCACCGGGGAGCTGTTTTTT. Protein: CAISSSGSITGELFF.

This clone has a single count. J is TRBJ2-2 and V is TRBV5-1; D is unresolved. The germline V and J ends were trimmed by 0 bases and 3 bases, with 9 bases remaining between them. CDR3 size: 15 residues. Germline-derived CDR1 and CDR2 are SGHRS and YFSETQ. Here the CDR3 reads CASSLGPPDTGELFF. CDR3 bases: TGCGCCAGCAGCTTGGGCCCCCCGGACACCGGGGAGCTGTTTTTT.

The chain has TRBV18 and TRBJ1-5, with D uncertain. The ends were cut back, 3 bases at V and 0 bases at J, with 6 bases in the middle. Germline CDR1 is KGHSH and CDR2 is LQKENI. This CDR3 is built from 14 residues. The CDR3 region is CASSPAPSNQPQHF. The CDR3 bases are TGTGCCAGCTCACCGGCCCCTAGCAATCAGCCCCAGCATTTT.